These 6 T cell receptor beta chains were sequenced from one sample in a study of T cells in Graves' hyperthyroidism and ophthalmopathy. TCR beta CDR3 regions were amplified from RNA transcripts. During a first-round RT-PCR of the TCR CDR3, the HTBI primer set was used. TCRdb reprocessed the multiplex PCR reads via MiXCR and lists one record per CDR3 protein. The sample has approximately 610,000 distinct CDR3 sequences; around 17% are singletons. The sample consisted of blood. The receptors stem from a woman aged 18-35 years with Graves' hyperthyroidism.

The rearrangement joins TRBV24-1 to TRBJ2-1, with TRBD2 matching over 10 bases. The germline V gene has CDR1 KGHDR and CDR2 SFDVKD. The CDR3 covers 14 residues. Unmatched junction bases numbered 4, after V lost 4 bases and J lost 8 bases. CDR3 DNA: TGTGCCACCAGTGACAGCGGGGGGGCGCATGAGCAGTTCTTC. It translates to CATSDSGGAHEQFF.

This clonotype was found a few times. This chain links TRBV11-2 with TRBJ2-4, with 8 bases lining up with TRBD1. Per the germline V gene, CDR1 is SGHAT and CDR2 is FQNNGV. Unmatched junction bases numbered 5, after V lost 7 bases and J lost 6 bases. The CDR3 has 13 amino acids. This CDR3 is CASNQGAGNIQYF. In DNA, the CDR3 is TGTGCCAGCAACCAGGGGGCCGGAAACATTCAGTACTTC.

This chain links TRBV19 with TRBJ1-2; D is ambiguous. V was shortened by 7 bases and J by 5 bases, with 11 bases between the two germline ends. Germline CDR1 reads LNHDA; CDR2 reads SQIVND (reference sequence). The length of the CDR3 is 12 residues. The CDR3 region has the DNA TGTGCCAGTAAGAAGGGTGCATATGGCTACACCTTC. This gives the protein CASKKGAYGYTF.

This clonotype was detected many times. This chain joins TRBV20-1 and TRBJ2-7, with 13 bases aligning to TRBD2. The CDR3 extends over 15 amino acids. Germline assignment: CDR1 DFQATT and CDR2 SNEGSKA (reference sequence). V was clipped by 3 bases and J by 5 bases; unmatched bases: 7. The CDR3 DNA follows: TGCAGTGCTAGGCAGACTAGCGGGAGGCCTCACGAGCAGTACTTC. Protein sequence: CSARQTSGRPHEQYF.

This clonotype was found many times. The rearrangement links TRBV20-1 to TRBJ2-3; maybe TRBD2 (5 bases). The germline CDR1 and CDR2 sequences are DFQATT and SNEGSKA (reference sequence). The CDR3 covers 14 residues. Trimming stripped 3 bases from V and 1 base from J, with 11 bases between. The CDR3 DNA reads TGCAGTGCTAGTCTAGCCCGCGGCACAGATACGCAGTATTTT. Translating it yields CSASLARGTDTQYF.

This clonotype was observed a few times. The chain employs TRBV20-1 and TRBJ1-2, with a possible D match to TRBD1 (5 bases). The V end was cut by 6 bases, the J end by 8 bases, with 16 bases between. Germline assignment: CDR1 DFQATT and CDR2 SNEGSKA (reference sequence). The CDR3 has 12 amino acids. CDR3 nucleotide sequence: TGCAGTGCCCTGGGACCGACCGAGGGCTACACCTTC. It encodes CSALGPTEGYTF.